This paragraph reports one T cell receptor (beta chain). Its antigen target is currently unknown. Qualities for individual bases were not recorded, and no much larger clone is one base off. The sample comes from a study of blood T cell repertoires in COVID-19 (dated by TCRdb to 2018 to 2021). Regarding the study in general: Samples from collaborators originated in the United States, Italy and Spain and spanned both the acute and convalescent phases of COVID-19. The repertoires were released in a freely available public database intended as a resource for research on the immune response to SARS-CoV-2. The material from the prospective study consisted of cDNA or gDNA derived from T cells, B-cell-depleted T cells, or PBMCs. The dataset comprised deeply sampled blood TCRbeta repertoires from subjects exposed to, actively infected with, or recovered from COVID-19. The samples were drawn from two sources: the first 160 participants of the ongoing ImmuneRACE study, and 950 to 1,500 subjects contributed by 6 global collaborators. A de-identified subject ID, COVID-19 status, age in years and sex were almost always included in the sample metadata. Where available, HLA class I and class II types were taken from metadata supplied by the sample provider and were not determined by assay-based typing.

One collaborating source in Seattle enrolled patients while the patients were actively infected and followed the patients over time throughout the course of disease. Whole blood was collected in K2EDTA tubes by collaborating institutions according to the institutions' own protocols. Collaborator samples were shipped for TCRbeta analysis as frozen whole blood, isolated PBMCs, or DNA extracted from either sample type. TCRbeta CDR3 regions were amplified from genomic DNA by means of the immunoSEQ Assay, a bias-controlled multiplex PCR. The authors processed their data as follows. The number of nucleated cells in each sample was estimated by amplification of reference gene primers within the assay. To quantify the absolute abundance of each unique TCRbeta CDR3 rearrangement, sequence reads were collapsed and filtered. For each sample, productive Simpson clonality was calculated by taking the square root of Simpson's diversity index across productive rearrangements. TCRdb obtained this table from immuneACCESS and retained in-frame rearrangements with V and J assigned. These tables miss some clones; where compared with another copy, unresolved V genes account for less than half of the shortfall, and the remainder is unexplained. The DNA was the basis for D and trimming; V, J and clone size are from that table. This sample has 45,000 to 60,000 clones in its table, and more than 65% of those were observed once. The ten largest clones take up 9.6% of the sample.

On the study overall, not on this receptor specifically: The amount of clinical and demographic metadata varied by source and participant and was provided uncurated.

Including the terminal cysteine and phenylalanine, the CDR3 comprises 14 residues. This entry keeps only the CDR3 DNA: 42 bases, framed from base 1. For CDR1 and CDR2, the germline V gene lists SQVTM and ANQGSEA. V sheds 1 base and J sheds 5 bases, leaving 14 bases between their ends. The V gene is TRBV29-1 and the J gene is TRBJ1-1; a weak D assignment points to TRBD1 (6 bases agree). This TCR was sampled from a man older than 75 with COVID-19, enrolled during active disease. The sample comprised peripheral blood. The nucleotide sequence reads TGCAGCGTTGAAGTTCCAGGGGCTAGAACTGAAGCTTTCTTT. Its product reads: CSVEVPGARTEAFF.